The next 9 T cell receptor beta chains were all read from a single sample in a study of OX40 agonist ivuxolimab in advanced cancers. This table comes from immunoSEQ multiplex PCR, and its TCRdb copy is limited to in-frame clones, with some not included. The sample lists roughly 70,000 clones, 85% occurring once. This specimen consisted of CD4+ or CD8+ T cells sorted from blood, obtained in a trial of the OX40 agonist ivuxolimab. These receptors all stem from an adult with an advanced solid tumor such as melanoma, head and neck, liver or kidney cancer.

This chain links TRBV6-5 with TRBJ1-1; D unresolved. The germline gives CDR1 MNHEY, CDR2 SVGAGI. V was trimmed by 1 base and J by 11 bases, leaving 17 bases between them. There are 14 residues in the CDR3. The chain's CDR3 is CASSYLDSQVVAFF. Here the CDR3 DNA reads TGTGCCAGCAGTTACTTGGACTCCCAGGTGGTGGCTTTCTTT.

The chain joins TRBV7-7 to TRBJ2-3, with 7 bases matching TRBD1. V was clipped by 5 bases and J by 6 bases; unmatched bases: 17. The CDR3 runs to 17 residues. From germline, CDR1 is SSHAT and CDR2 FNYEAQ (reference sequence). CDR3: CASSPGQAIVLSDTQYF. The CDR3 coding sequence is TGTGCCAGCAGCCCCGGACAGGCGATTGTACTATCGGATACGCAGTATTTT.

The chain is built from TRBV7-2 and TRBJ2-4; possibly TRBD1 for D (6 bases). Trimming stripped 5 bases from V and 0 bases from J, with 14 bases between. Germline CDR1 and CDR2: SGHTA and FQGNSA. This CDR3 is built from 16 residues. As DNA, the CDR3 is TGTGCCAGCAGCCCACTTTGGGGGCTAGCCAAAAACATTCAGTACTTC. Translation: CASSPLWGLAKNIQYF.

The rearrangement joins TRBV28 to TRBJ2-4; 9 nucleotides align to TRBD2. The germline CDR1 and CDR2 sequences are MDHEN and SYDVKM. There are 17 residues in the CDR3. V lost 5 bases and J lost 3; bases outside the gene matches: 11. The DNA for the CDR3 is TGTGCCAGCAGTCCAGGACTAGCGCCGAACGTCAAAAACATTCAGTACTTC. Its translation: CASSPGLAPNVKNIQYF. Together with reference TRBV28 and TRBJ2-4, the CDR3 gives the full variable domain: DVKVTQSSRYLVKRTGEKVFLECVQDMDHENMFWYRQDPGLGLRLIYFSYDVKMKEKGDIPEGYSVSREKKERFSLILESASTNQTSMYLCASSPGLAPNVKNIQYFGAGTRLSVL.

This chain connects TRBV19 to TRBJ1-1; 7 bases agree with TRBD1. Trimming at V came to 5 bases and at J to 0 bases, leaving 6 bases not matched to a gene. The CDR3 sequence is 15 residues long. From germline, CDR1 is LNHDA and CDR2 SQIVND (reference sequence). CDR3 DNA sequence: TGTGCCAGTAGTCGGGACAGACGGATGAACACTGAAGCTTTCTTT. Translated: CASSRDRRMNTEAFF.

CDR3 residues: CASSTTPLDRTNTEAFF. The CDR3 DNA is TGCGCCAGCAGTACGACACCTTTGGACAGAACAAACACTGAAGCTTTCTTT. The chain links TRBV10-1 to TRBJ1-1; maybe TRBD1 (6 bases). Looked up from germline, CDR1 is WNHNN and CDR2 is SYGVQD (reference sequence). The ends were cut back, 5 bases at V and 2 bases at J, with 21 bases in the middle. The CDR3 has 17 amino acids.

The chain couples TRBV5-1 to TRBJ2-1; TRBD2 matches 8 bases. CDR1 and CDR2 from the germline V gene are SGHRS and YFSETQ. Trimming at V came to 0 bases and at J to 7 bases, leaving 9 bases not matched to a gene. The CDR3 extends over 16 amino acids. CDR3 nucleotide sequence: TGCGCCAGCAGCTTGGCCGGGGGGGGCCCCTGGAATGAGCAGTTCTTC. Residues: CASSLAGGGPWNEQFF.

V and J are TRBV5-1 and TRBJ1-1, with 7 bases aligning to TRBD1. CDR1 and CDR2 (germline): SGHRS, YFSETQ. The CDR3 has 14 residues. The V gene end was trimmed by 0 bases and the J gene end by 5 bases; junction bases not matched to a gene: 4. The CDR3 bases are TGCGCCAGCAGCTTGGAGAGCAGGGGGACTGAAGCTTTCTTT. This sequence encodes CASSLESRGTEAFF.

This clone was detected once. The rearrangement uses TRBV19 and TRBJ1-4; D is undetermined. CDR1 is LNHDA and CDR2 is SQIVND in the germline V gene (reference sequence). The CDR3 consists of 13 residues. V was shortened by 4 bases and J by 4 bases, with 7 bases between the two germline ends. The CDR3 loop is CASSNSINEKLFF. The DNA for the CDR3 is TGTGCCAGTAGTAACAGCATTAATGAAAAACTGTTTTTT.